These 25 T cell receptor beta chains were sequenced from one sample in a study of blood T cell repertoires in COVID-19. Repertoires were generated with immunoSEQ multiplex PCR, while TCRdb's copy carries only in-frame clones and drops some. The repertoire holds some 150,000 clones, with approximately 80% as singletons. Sequenced: peripheral blood. These receptor sequences come from a human donor with acute or convalescent COVID-19. The donor label of this sample is uncertain.

The V gene is TRBV2, the J gene TRBJ2-7; TRBD2 is a possible D gene (6 bases). Deletions cut 4 bases from V and 0 bases from J, with 10 bases between. This CDR3 has 14 amino acids. Germline V gives CDR1 SNHLY, CDR2 FYNNEI. The CDR3, as DNA: TGTGCCAGCAGTGGGCTAGCGAACTCCTACGAGCAGTACGTC. Translated: CASSGLANSYEQYV.

The chain couples TRBV10-3 to TRBJ1-1, with D perhaps TRBD1 (6 bases). The CDR3 spans 17 residues. Looked up from germline, CDR1 is ENHRY and CDR2 is SYGVKD. V gave up 2 bases and J gave up 5 bases, with 21 bases separating them. CDR3 residues: CAISETRDIEIGTEAFF. The CDR3 bases are TGTGCCATCAGTGAGACCCGGGACATCGAGATAGGAACTGAAGCTTTCTTT.

The rearrangement joins TRBV9 to TRBJ2-6; the match to TRBD1 covers 8 bases. Germline CDR1 reads SGDLS; CDR2 reads YYNGEE. This CDR3 contains 17 residues. Trimming removed 4 bases from V and 0 bases from J; junction bases left unmatched: 6. The CDR3 region is CASSPRDRRSGANVLTF. CDR3 nucleotides: TGTGCCAGCAGCCCAAGGGACAGGCGCTCTGGGGCCAACGTCCTGACTTTC.

The rearrangement uses TRBV27 and TRBJ1-2; D perhaps matches TRBD1 (6 bases). There are 14 residues in the CDR3. V gave up 6 bases and J gave up 2 bases, with 13 bases separating them. CDR1 and CDR2 (germline): MNHEY, SMNVEV (reference sequence). As DNA, the CDR3 is TGTGCCAGCAGACTCGACAGGCGGAACTATGGCTACACCTTC. Protein: CASRLDRRNYGYTF.

The chain couples TRBV2 to TRBJ2-7, with D perhaps matching TRBD2 (7 bases). CDR3 size: 12 residues. V was pared by 6 bases and J by 5 bases, with 11 bases between. CDR1 and CDR2 (germline): SNHLY, FYNNEI. The CDR3 sequence: CASRAGAHEQYF. CDR3 in DNA: TGTGCCAGCAGGGCGGGGGCTCACGAGCAGTACTTC.

A few counts support this clone. The same CDR3 is also encoded by other DNA sequences in this sample. The rearrangement uses TRBV5-1 and TRBJ2-3; D is perhaps TRBD1 (6 bases). The germline V and J ends were trimmed by 4 bases and 0 bases, with 9 bases remaining between them. Germline loops: CDR1 SGHRS, CDR2 YFSETQ. The length of the CDR3 is 14 residues. In DNA, the CDR3 is TGCGCCAGCAGCCCCGGACAGAGCACAGATACGCAGTATTTT. This gives the protein CASSPGQSTDTQYF.

The V gene is TRBV7-9, the J gene TRBJ2-1, with 9 bases identical to TRBD2. Germline CDR1 and CDR2: SEHNR and FQNEAQ (reference sequence). Trimming cost V 5 bases and J 9 bases; bases outside gene matches: 11. The CDR3 is 15 amino acids. The CDR3 spells CASSLLAGGPVEQFF. For the CDR3, the DNA is TGTGCCAGCAGCCTATTGGCGGGGGGGCCGGTTGAGCAGTTCTTC.

This chain connects TRBV11-2 to TRBJ2-5; 7 bases line up with TRBD1. V lost 5 bases, J lost 5 bases, and 2 bases stayed unmatched. This CDR3 has 12 amino acids. Germline lookup yields CDR1 SGHAT and CDR2 FQNNGV. The chain's CDR3 is CASSPQGETQYF. In DNA, the CDR3 is TGTGCCAGCAGCCCACAGGGGGAGACCCAGTACTTC.

The chain recombines TRBV30 with TRBJ1-2; D perhaps matches TRBD1 (5 bases). The CDR3 is made up of 15 amino acids. The germline V gene encodes CDR1 GTSNPN and CDR2 SVGIG (reference sequence). Trimming left V 0 bases short and J 11 bases short, with 22 bases between. DNA for the CDR3: TGTGCCTGGAGTGTCGGAGGGGCAATGAGGTTGGGGTACACCTTC. Residues: CAWSVGGAMRLGYTF. Together with reference TRBV30 and TRBJ1-2, the CDR3 gives the full variable domain: SQTIHQWPATLVQPVGSPLSLECTVEGTSNPNLYWYRQAAGRGLQLLFYSVGIGQISSEVPQNLSASRPQDRQFILSSKKLLLSDSGFYLCAWSVGGAMRLGYTFGSGTRLTVV.

In this sample, this clone turned up once. The chain combines TRBV18 with TRBJ1-6, with TRBD1 matching over 8 bases. The CDR3 length is 15 residues. Per germline, CDR1 KGHSH and CDR2 LQKENI. J gave up 7 bases and V 3 bases, and 5 bases lay outside the gene matches. For the CDR3, the DNA is TGTGCCAGCTCACCTGGGACAGGTCAGAATTCACCCCTCCACTTT. Its translation: CASSPGTGQNSPLHF.

The chain joins TRBV14 to TRBJ1-2; a possible D gene is TRBD1 (5 bases). The V and J ends lost 2 bases and 2 bases respectively, with 6 bases between them. Germline CDR1 reads SGHDN; CDR2 reads FVKESK. The CDR3 runs 13 residues. CDR3 coding DNA: TGTGCCAGCAGCCAATACAGGAACTATGGCTACACCTTC. Encoded protein: CASSQYRNYGYTF.

This clone was seen only once. This chain connects TRBV25-1 to TRBJ1-1; perhaps TRBD1 as D (6 bases). This CDR3 contains 14 residues. The V end lost 4 bases, the J end lost 4 bases, and 13 bases lay between the germline ends. CDR1 is MGHDK and CDR2 is SYGVNS in the germline V gene. This CDR3 reads CASSANRDGTEAFF. The CDR3 bases are TGTGCCAGCAGTGCTAACAGGGATGGCACTGAAGCTTTCTTT.

V gene TRBV5-6 combines with J gene TRBJ2-7, with 8 bases lining up with TRBD1. CDR3 length: 14 amino acids. Germline assignment: CDR1 SGHDT and CDR2 YYEEEE. With V trimmed by 4 bases and J by 2 bases, 5 bases remained unmatched. CDR3 in DNA: TGTGCCAGCAGCCCCGGGACAGGAACCTACGAGCAGTACTTC. It yields the protein CASSPGTGTYEQYF.

The V gene is TRBV3-1 (or the pseudogene TRBV3-2), the J gene TRBJ2-7; 10 bases line up with TRBD2. There are 15 residues in the CDR3. Germline V gene sequence: CDR1 LGHDT, CDR2 YNNKEL (reference sequence). The V and J ends lost 5 bases and 1 base, in that order; junction bases with no gene match: 5. CDR3 loop: CASSYIAGGSYEQYF. The CDR3, as DNA: TGTGCCAGCAGCTATATAGCGGGGGGATCCTACGAGCAGTACTTC.

V gene TRBV7-8 combines with J gene TRBJ1-2; possible D gene TRBD1, 5 bases. The CDR3 totals 14 residues. With 3 bases removed from V and 4 bases from J, the gap between germline ends came to 12 bases. CDR1 and CDR2 from the germline V gene are SGHVS and FQNEAQ. The DNA of the CDR3 is TGTGCCAGCAGCTTCGCCGGGGGGTTCTATGGCTACACCTTC. It translates to CASSFAGGFYGYTF.

This clone was picked up a small number of times. The rearrangement links TRBV6-4 to TRBJ1-2, with D perhaps TRBD1 (6 bases). V was clipped by 10 bases and J by 8 bases, with 14 bases between them. The CDR3 has 11 residues. In germline, CDR1 is MRHNA, CDR2 SNTAGT. In DNA form, the CDR3 reads TGTGCCACTTCACAGGGCTCGGGCTACACCTTC. It yields the protein CATSQGSGYTF.

The gene calls are TRBV6-5 and TRBJ2-1, with 7 bases lining up with TRBD1. Trimming removed 0 bases from V and 9 bases from J; junction bases left unmatched: 5. CDR1 is MNHEY and CDR2 is SVGAGI in the germline V gene. The length of the CDR3 is 14 residues. The CDR3: CASSYSKGASEQFF. The CDR3 bases are TGTGCCAGCAGTTACTCGAAGGGGGCAAGTGAGCAGTTCTTC.

Here the CDR3 reads CASSPGTGLNYGYTF. The CDR3 DNA is TGTGCCAGCAGCCCCGGGACAGGACTAAACTATGGCTACACCTTC. The chain is built from TRBV7-6 and TRBJ1-2; TRBD1 aligns across 8 bases. Trimming cost V 5 bases and J 2 bases; bases outside gene matches: 7. CDR3 length equals 15 residues. In germline, CDR1 is SGHVS, CDR2 FNYEAQ. Looking up the rest from reference TRBV7-6 and TRBJ1-2 gives the full variable domain: GAGVSQSPRYKVTKRGQDVALRCDPISGHVSLYWYRQALGQGPEFLTYFNYEAQQDKSGLPNDRFSAERPEGSISTLTIQRTEQRDSAMYRCASSPGTGLNYGYTFGSGTRLTVV.

The chain joins TRBV25-1 to TRBJ2-4; 7 bases match TRBD2. The CDR3 runs to 14 residues. Losses at the gene ends were 5 bases for V and 5 bases for J; bases not matched to a gene: 6. CDR1 MGHDK and CDR2 SYGVNS come from the germline V gene. This CDR3 reads CASSPTRGENIQYF. In nucleotides, the CDR3 is TGTGCCAGCAGTCCTACCCGGGGGGAAAACATTCAGTACTTC.

V gene TRBV24-1 combines with J gene TRBJ2-2; D possibly corresponds to TRBD1 (5 bases). The CDR3 contains 15 residues. CDR1 KGHDR and CDR2 SFDVKD come from the germline V gene. V was clipped by 4 bases and J by 1 base, with 9 bases between them. The CDR3 here is CATSDPTVNTGELFF. The CDR3 bases are TGTGCCACCAGTGACCCGACAGTGAACACCGGGGAGCTGTTTTTT.

V is TRBV4-2 and J is TRBJ2-3; TRBD2 matches 13 bases. V dropped 1 base and J dropped 5; count of bases not matched to a gene: 9. The CDR3 has 18 amino acids. The V gene's germline CDR1 is LGHNA and CDR2 YNFKEQ. The CDR3 is CASSQGTSGGLGEDTQYF. The DNA of the CDR3 is TGTGCCAGCAGCCAAGGGACTAGCGGGGGCCTCGGAGAAGATACGCAGTATTTT.

J is TRBJ1-4 and V is TRBV19; D possibly corresponds to TRBD1 (6 bases). Germline V gene sequence: CDR1 LNHDA, CDR2 SQIVND (reference sequence). There are 12 residues in the CDR3. V was shortened by 7 bases and J by 3 bases, with 6 bases between the two germline ends. CDR3 amino acids: CASKGANEKLFF. The CDR3 bases are TGTGCCAGTAAGGGGGCTAATGAAAAACTGTTTTTT.

The V gene is TRBV18, the J gene TRBJ1-2, with D possibly TRBD1 on 6 matching bases. CDR1 is KGHSH, CDR2 LQKENI, per germline. The germline V and J ends were trimmed by 3 bases and 8 bases, with 16 bases remaining between them. CDR3 length equals 14 residues. The CDR3 loop reads CASSPLTGPEGYTF. CDR3 DNA: TGTGCCAGCTCACCCTTGACAGGACCGGAAGGCTACACCTTC. The whole variable domain, remainder taken from reference TRBV18 and TRBJ1-2, is NAGVMQNPRHLVRRRGQEARLRCSPMKGHSHVYWYRQLPEEGLKFMVYLQKENIIDESGMPKERFSAEFPKEGPSILRIQQVVRGDSAAYFCASSPLTGPEGYTFGSGTRLTVV.

This clone was recorded a few times. The rearrangement joins TRBV2 to TRBJ1-2; no clear D. Germline CDR1 is SNHLY and CDR2 is FYNNEI. The V gene lost 5 bases and the J gene lost 8 bases, with 9 bases spanning the gap. This CDR3 comprises 11 residues. The CDR3 nucleotides are TGTGCCAGCAGTAACCGCGGGGGCTACACCTTC. Protein: CASSNRGGYTF.

CDR3 sequence: CASGHRGLYEQYV. DNA for the CDR3: TGTGCCAGCGGCCACAGGGGCCTCTACGAGCAGTACGTC. The chain couples TRBV6-5 to TRBJ2-7; 7 positions agree with TRBD1. The CDR3 length is 13 residues. With 8 bases clipped from V and 3 bases from J, the junction kept 7 bases outside the gene matches. The germline V gene encodes CDR1 MNHEY and CDR2 SVGAGI.